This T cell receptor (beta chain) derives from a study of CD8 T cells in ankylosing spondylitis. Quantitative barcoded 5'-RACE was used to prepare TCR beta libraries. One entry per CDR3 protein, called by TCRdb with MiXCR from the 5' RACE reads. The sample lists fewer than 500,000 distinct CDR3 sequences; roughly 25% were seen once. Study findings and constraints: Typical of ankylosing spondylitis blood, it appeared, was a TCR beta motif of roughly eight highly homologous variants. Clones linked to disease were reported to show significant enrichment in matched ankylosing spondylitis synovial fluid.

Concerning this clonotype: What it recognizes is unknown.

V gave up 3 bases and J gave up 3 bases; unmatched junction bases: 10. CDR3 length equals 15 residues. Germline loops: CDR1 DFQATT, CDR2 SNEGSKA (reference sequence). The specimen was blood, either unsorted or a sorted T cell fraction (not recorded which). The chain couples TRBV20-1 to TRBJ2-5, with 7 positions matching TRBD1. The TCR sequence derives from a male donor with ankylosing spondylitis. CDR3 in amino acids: CSASSRGRLEETQYF. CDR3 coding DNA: TGCAGTGCTAGTAGTAGGGGGCGTTTAGAAGAGACCCAGTACTTC.